Listed below are T cell receptor beta chains from one sample, sequenced in a study of OX40 agonist ivuxolimab in advanced cancers. Some clones are missing from TCRdb's copy, which holds only in-frame ones; the method was immunoSEQ multiplex PCR. The sample includes fewer than 140,000 clones, just over 90% of them seen just once. Sequencing used CD4+ or CD8+ T cells sorted from blood, obtained in a trial of the OX40 agonist ivuxolimab. The receptors shown here come from an adult with an advanced solid tumor such as melanoma, head and neck, liver or kidney cancer. CDR3s include the opening cysteine and the closing phenylalanine or tryptophan. D genes are given only for firm matches. Clone size is stated in some rows and not others, as once, few, many or a class when expanded.

clone_size j_call v_call d_call cdr3_aa cdr3_nt
- TRBJ2-7 TRBV15 - CATSRGRDSLYEQYF TGTGCCACCAGCAGAGGTCGGGACTCGCTATACGAGCAGTACTTC
- TRBJ1-6 TRBV28 - CASTIRPPGSVHF TGTGCCAGCACTATACGCCCTCCCGGGTCCGTCCACTTT
- TRBJ1-6 TRBV2 TRBD1 CASVWGTGGNSPLHF TGTGCCAGCGTCTGGGGGACAGGGGGAAATTCACCCCTCCACTTT
- TRBJ1-2 TRBV5-1 TRBD1 CASSTMTGDYGYTF TGCGCCAGCAGCACCATGACAGGGGACTATGGCTACACCTTC
- TRBJ1-3 TRBV28 - CASSVGGLEAGNTIYF TGTGCCAGCAGCGTGGGGGGGCTCGAAGCTGGAAACACCATATATTTT
- TRBJ1-2 TRBV6-5 - CASSYLSETNGYTF TGTGCCAGCAGTTACTTATCGGAAACCAATGGCTACACCTTC
- TRBJ1-2 TRBV19 - CATMGKQGANYGYTF TGTGCCACCATGGGGAAGCAGGGAGCTAACTATGGCTACACCTTC
- TRBJ2-1 TRBV15 - CATSRPRGAANEQFF TGTGCCACCAGCAGGCCTCGGGGGGCGGCAAATGAGCAGTTCTTC
- TRBJ1-3 TRBV19 - CASRPEEGLGNTIYF TGTGCCAGTAGACCTGAGGAGGGCCTTGGAAACACCATATATTTT
- TRBJ1-6 TRBV6-5 TRBD1 CASRAADRANSPLHF TGTGCCAGCAGAGCCGCCGACAGGGCCAATTCACCCCTCCACTTT
- TRBJ1-3 TRBV27 - CASSLLAGVSGNTIYF TGTGCCAGCAGTTTATTGGCAGGCGTCTCTGGAAACACCATATATTTT
- TRBJ2-7 TRBV6-1 TRBD1 CALGSRGTYEQYF TGTGCCTTAGGATCCAGGGGGACCTACGAGCAGTACTTC
- TRBJ2-3 TRBV2 TRBD1 CASSAGQGADTQYF TGTGCCAGCAGCGCTGGACAGGGGGCAGATACGCAGTATTTT
- TRBJ2-3 TRBV5-1 - CASSPGTLISTDTQYF TGCGCCAGCAGCCCGGGGACTTTAATAAGCACAGATACGCAGTATTTT
- TRBJ1-5 TRBV7-9 TRBD1 CASRCRDREGNQPQHF TGTGCCAGCAGATGCCGGGACAGGGAGGGGAATCAGCCCCAGCATTTT
- TRBJ1-5 TRBV6-5 - CASSYPLTRNQHF TGTGCCAGCAGTTATCCTCTGACCCGGAACCAGCATTTT
- TRBJ1-4 TRBV19 TRBD1 CASSSGTAMEKLFF TGTGCCAGTAGTTCCGGGACAGCGATGGAAAAACTGTTTTTT
- TRBJ2-1 TRBV6-5 - CASSRRLVGEQFF TGTGCCAGCAGTCGACGACTAGTTGGTGAGCAGTTCTTC
- TRBJ2-3 TRBV6-1 - CASSGHQGGSGDTQYF TGTGCCAGCAGTGGACATCAGGGAGGAAGTGGAGATACGCAGTATTTT
- TRBJ1-5 TRBV4-1 - CASRQGYYQPQHF TGCGCCAGCAGGCAGGGGTATTATCAGCCCCAGCATTTT
- TRBJ1-1 TRBV10-3 TRBD1 CAISESETGENTEAFF TGTGCCATCAGTGAGTCGGAGACAGGGGAGAACACTGAAGCTTTCTTT
- TRBJ1-2 TRBV6-5 TRBD1 CASSYPGTGGGYTF TGTGCCAGCAGTTACCCCGGGACAGGGGGCGGCTACACCTTC
- TRBJ2-7 TRBV11-1 TRBD1 CASSPSGQLYEQYF TGTGCCAGCAGCCCCTCGGGACAGCTCTACGAGCAGTACTTC
- TRBJ2-5 TRBV4-1 - CASSQDPPGSPLETQYF TGCGCCAGCAGCCAAGATCCGCCCGGATCCCCTCTGGAGACCCAGTACTTC
- TRBJ1-4 TRBV19 - CASSIAVANEKLFF TGTGCCAGTAGTATAGCAGTAGCTAATGAAAAACTGTTTTTT
- TRBJ1-2 TRBV5-1 - CASSLLEQGGSYGYTF TGCGCCAGCAGCTTGCTGGAACAGGGCGGTAGCTATGGCTACACCTTC
- TRBJ1-5 TRBV5-4 - CASSLGGAVNQPQHF TGTGCCAGCAGCTTGGGGGGGGCAGTCAATCAGCCCCAGCATTTT
- TRBJ2-3 TRBV30 TRBD1 CAWSTGTGLRKDTQYF TGTGCCTGGAGTACCGGGACAGGGCTTAGAAAAGATACGCAGTATTTT
- TRBJ2-7 TRBV28 - CASSSFDSSYEQYF TGTGCCAGCAGTTCATTTGACAGCTCCTACGAGCAGTACTTC
once TRBJ2-5 TRBV7-9 TRBD1 CASSLRGPETQYF TGTGCCAGCAGCCTCAGGGGGCCAGAGACCCAGTACTTC
- TRBJ1-2 TRBV27 - CASSLRAKDYGYTF TGTGCCAGCAGTTTACGGGCTAAGGACTATGGCTACACCTTC
- TRBJ2-1 TRBV19 - CASSPRTTGYNEQFF TGTGCCAGTAGTCCAAGGACAACGGGGTACAATGAGCAGTTCTTC
- TRBJ1-3 TRBV6-1 TRBD1 CASSVDRGRITIYF TGTGCCAGCAGTGTGGACAGGGGACGCATCACCATATATTTT
- TRBJ2-7 TRBV28 - CASVRTGEQYF TGTGCCAGCGTTAGAACGGGCGAGCAGTACTTC
once TRBJ2-2 TRBV6-5 - CASNPQGSSTGELFF TGTGCCAGCAACCCCCAGGGGTCGAGCACCGGGGAGCTGTTTTTT
- TRBJ1-1 TRBV11-3 - CASRRDQNTEAFF TGTGCCAGCAGGCGAGATCAGAACACTGAAGCTTTCTTT
- TRBJ2-6 TRBV29-1 - CSVEEVLGANVLTF TGCAGCGTTGAGGAGGTTCTCGGGGCCAACGTCCTGACTTTC
- TRBJ2-3 TRBV7-3 TRBD1 CASSWDSVTDTRYF TGTGCCAGCAGCTGGGACAGTGTCACAGATACGCGGTATTTT
- TRBJ2-7 TRBV7-3 - CASSTYIDDEQYF TGTGCCAGCAGTACGTATATCGACGACGAGCAGTACTTC
- TRBJ1-3 TRBV29-1 - CSVQYSGNTIYF TGCAGCGTTCAATACTCTGGAAACACCATATATTTT
few TRBJ1-6 TRBV6-1 TRBD1 CASSEPGQGPHSPLHF TGTGCCAGCAGTGAACCGGGACAGGGGCCCCATTCACCCCTCCACTTT
- TRBJ1-5 TRBV28 - CASVSTTGPKQPQHF TGTGCCAGCGTCTCAACCACAGGCCCGAAGCAGCCCCAGCATTTT
- TRBJ1-6 TRBV4-3 - CASSQVGSQASPLHF TGCGCCAGCAGCCAAGTTGGAAGTCAGGCTTCACCCCTCCACTTT
- TRBJ2-3 TRBV30 - CAWRRSSTDTQYF TGTGCCTGGAGGCGGTCTAGCACAGATACGCAGTATTTT
- TRBJ2-7 TRBV28 - CASRSFSYEQYF TGTGCCAGCAGGTCCTTCTCCTACGAGCAGTACTTC
- TRBJ1-2 TRBV28 - CASIASGFGYTF TGTGCCAGCATCGCAAGCGGGTTTGGCTACACCTTC
- TRBJ1-5 TRBV28 TRBD1 CASSLRLRDREKDIDQPQHF TGTGCCAGCAGTTTACGTCTTCGGGACAGGGAAAAGGATATCGATCAGCCCCAGCATTTT
- TRBJ1-2 TRBV18 - CASSPQGNYGYTF TGTGCCAGCTCACCACAGGGAAACTATGGCTACACCTTC
- TRBJ2-7 TRBV7-2 - CASSLEIRYEQYF TGTGCCAGCAGCTTAGAGATACGTTACGAGCAGTACTTC
- TRBJ1-5 TRBV15 - CATSPGEMSQPQHF TGTGCCACCAGCCCAGGGGAGATGAGTCAGCCCCAGCATTTT
- TRBJ1-4 TRBV28 - CASSLYGGLEKLFF TGTGCCAGCAGTTTATACGGGGGGTTGGAAAAACTGTTTTTT
- TRBJ2-5 TRBV5-1 - CASSLLSGGGGETQYF TGCGCCAGCAGCTTGCTCTCTGGAGGGGGAGGAGAGACCCAGTACTTC